This T cell receptor beta chain is from a study of T cell responses to AZD1222 COVID-19 vaccine. Turning to the study itself: Second doses that came at about 4 or about 12 weeks were put together.

Some clones are missing from TCRdb's copy, which holds only in-frame ones; the method was immunoSEQ multiplex PCR. This table holds about 150,000 clones, 80% to 90% found once. Overall study results and limits: Nearly half of spike-specific TCRs reportedly go after variant regions that carry no mutations. Donors, mostly white British, included more females; clonal diversity was possibly underestimated.

About this clone: Its antigen is not known.

V shed 3 bases and J 6 bases; nucleotides not matched to a gene: 8. The CDR3 runs to 14 residues. Per the germline V gene, CDR1 is LNHNV and CDR2 is YYDKDF (reference sequence). The material was peripheral blood, obtained on day 0 of AZD1222 vaccination. This clonotype was obtained from an adult in good health. J is TRBJ2-7 and V is TRBV15, with 7 nucleotides matching TRBD1. CDR3 amino acids: CATSRTKQGTEQYF. As DNA, the CDR3 is TGTGCCACCAGCAGGACAAAACAGGGGACCGAGCAGTACTTC.